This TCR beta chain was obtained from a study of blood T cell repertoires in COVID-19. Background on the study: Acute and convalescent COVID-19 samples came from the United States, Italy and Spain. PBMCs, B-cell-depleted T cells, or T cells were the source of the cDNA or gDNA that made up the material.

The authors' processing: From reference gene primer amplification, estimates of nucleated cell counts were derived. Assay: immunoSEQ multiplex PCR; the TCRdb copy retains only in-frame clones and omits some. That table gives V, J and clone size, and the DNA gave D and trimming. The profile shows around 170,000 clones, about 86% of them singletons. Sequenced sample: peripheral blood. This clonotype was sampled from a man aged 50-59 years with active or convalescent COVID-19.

The CDR3 sequence: CAISSSGPLDTQYF. In DNA form, the CDR3 reads TGTGCCATCAGTAGTAGCGGGCCTCTTGATACGCAGTATTTT. The chain recombines TRBV10-3 with TRBJ2-3; 7 nucleotides line up with TRBD2. The CDR3 spans 14 residues. The junction had 8 bases not matched to a gene; V was cut back by 5 bases and J by 6 bases. The germline V gene has CDR1 ENHRY and CDR2 SYGVKD.